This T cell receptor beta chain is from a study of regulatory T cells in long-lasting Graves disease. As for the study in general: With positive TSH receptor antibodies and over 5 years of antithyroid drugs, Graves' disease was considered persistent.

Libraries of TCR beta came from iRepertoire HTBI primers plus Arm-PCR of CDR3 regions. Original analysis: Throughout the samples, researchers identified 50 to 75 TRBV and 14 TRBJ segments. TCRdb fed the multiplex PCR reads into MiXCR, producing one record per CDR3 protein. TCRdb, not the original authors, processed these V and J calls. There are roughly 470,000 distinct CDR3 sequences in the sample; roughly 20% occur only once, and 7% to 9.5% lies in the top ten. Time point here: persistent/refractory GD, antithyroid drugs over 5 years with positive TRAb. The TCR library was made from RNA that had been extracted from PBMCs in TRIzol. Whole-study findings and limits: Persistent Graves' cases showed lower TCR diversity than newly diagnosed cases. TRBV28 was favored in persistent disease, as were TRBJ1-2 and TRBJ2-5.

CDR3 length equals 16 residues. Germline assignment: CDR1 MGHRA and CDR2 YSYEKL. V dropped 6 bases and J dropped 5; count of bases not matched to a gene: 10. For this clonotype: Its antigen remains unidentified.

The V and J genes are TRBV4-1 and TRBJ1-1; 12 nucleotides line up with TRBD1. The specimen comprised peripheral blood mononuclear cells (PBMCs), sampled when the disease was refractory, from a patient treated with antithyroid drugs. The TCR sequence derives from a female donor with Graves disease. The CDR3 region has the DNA TGCGCCAGCAGAATAGGGACAGGGGGCTTACGGACTGAAGCTTTCTTT. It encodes CASRIGTGGLRTEAFF.